This T cell receptor beta chain was recorded in a study of Graves' ophthalmopathy and Graves' hyperthyroidism. Stable hyperthyroidism meant no ophthalmopathy within 18 months of follow-up. This clonotype was observed at least ten times. Amplification of the TCR beta CDR3 regions used RNA transcripts (as template). In the first round, RT-PCR was carried out with HTBI primers, and a multiplex PCR formed the second round. One entry per CDR3 protein, called by TCRdb with MiXCR from the multiplex PCR reads. The sample shows approximately 410,000 distinct CDR3 sequences, 15% to 17% of them seen only once. The sample comprised peripheral blood. The clonotype originates from a woman under 30 with stable Graves' hyperthyroidism.

The CDR3 region is CSYRDRNYGYTF. The CDR3 DNA sequence: TGCAGCTACCGGGACAGGAACTATGGCTACACCTTC. The V gene is TRBV29-1, the J gene TRBJ1-2; TRBD1 matches 8 bases. The CDR3 contains 12 residues. The V gene end was trimmed by 8 bases and the J gene end by 2 bases; junction bases not matched to a gene: 4. The germline CDR1 and CDR2 sequences are SQVTM and ANQGSEA.